Described below is a single T cell receptor (beta chain) sequence and its context. The source of the sample is a study of tissue T cells after allogeneic stem cell transplantation. Sequencing of TCRbeta CDR3 at survey depth gave sequences and template counts. Produced via immunoSEQ multiplex PCR; TCRdb's table is partial and in-frame only. The data contain around 1,300 clones, around 66% of them seen just once; the ten biggest clones take up 34%. Adult allogeneic hematopoietic cell transplant recipients with steroid-refractory graft-versus-host disease were prospectively enrolled for research autopsy. The V and J ends lost 3 bases and 4 bases respectively, with 6 bases between them. This CDR3 is built from 12 residues. Germline CDR1 and CDR2: LGHNA and YSLEER.

Sequenced here: bone marrow, sampled at autopsy. This clonotype was obtained from a male patient aged 60 or older with steroid-refractory graft-versus-host disease after an allogeneic stem cell transplant. Some T cells may arise from the graft donor. The chain carries TRBV4-3 and TRBJ1-2; D not certain. CDR3 nucleotides: TGCGCCAGCAGCCATGAACTCTATGGCTACACCTTC. This translates into CASSHELYGYTF.